This TCR beta chain stems from a study of blood T cell repertoires in COVID-19. Study as a whole: The study drew acute and convalescent COVID-19 samples from the United States, Italy and Spain. Sample material is recorded as cDNA or gDNA derived from T cells, B-cell-depleted T cells, or PBMCs.

Original processing notes: Cell counts per sample came from amplifying reference gene primers. TCRdb's copy holds only in-frame clones and misses some; the assay was immunoSEQ multiplex PCR. That table gives V, J and clone size, and the DNA gave D and trimming. The profile shows about 170,000 clones, more than 85% of them singletons. With V trimmed by 3 bases and J by 2 bases, 7 bases remained unmatched. The CDR3 is made up of 16 amino acids. Germline V lookup: CDR1 SGHRS, CDR2 YFSETQ. The V gene is TRBV5-1, the J gene TRBJ2-3, with 9 bases lining up with TRBD2. Specimen: peripheral blood. This sequence originates from a man over 45 with acute or convalescent COVID-19. The CDR3 DNA reads as TGCGCCAGCAGCTCATTAGCGGGAGAGTCCACAGATACGCAGTATTTT. Translating gives CASSSLAGESTDTQYF. Using reference TRBV5-1 and TRBJ2-3 for the parts outside the CDR3, the full variable domain is KAGVTQTPRYLIKTRGQQVTLSCSPISGHRSVSWYQQTPGQGLQFLFEYFSETQRNKGNFPGRFSGRQFSNSRSEMNVSTLELGDSALYLCASSSLAGESTDTQYFGPGTRLTVL.